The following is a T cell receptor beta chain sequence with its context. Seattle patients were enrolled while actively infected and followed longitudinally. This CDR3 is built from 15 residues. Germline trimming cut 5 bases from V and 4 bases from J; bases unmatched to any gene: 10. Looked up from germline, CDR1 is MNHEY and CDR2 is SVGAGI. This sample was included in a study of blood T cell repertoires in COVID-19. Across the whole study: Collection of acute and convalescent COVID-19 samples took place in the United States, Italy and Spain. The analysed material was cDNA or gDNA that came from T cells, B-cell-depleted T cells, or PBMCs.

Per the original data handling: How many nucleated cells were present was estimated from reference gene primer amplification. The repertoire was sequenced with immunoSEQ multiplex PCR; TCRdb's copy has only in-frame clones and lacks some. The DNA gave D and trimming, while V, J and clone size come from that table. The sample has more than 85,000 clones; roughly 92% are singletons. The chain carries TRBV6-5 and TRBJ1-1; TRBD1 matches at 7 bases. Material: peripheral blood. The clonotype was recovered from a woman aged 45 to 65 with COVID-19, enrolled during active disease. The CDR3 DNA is TGTGCCAGCAGTCTCTCCCAGGGGGGCGGCACTGAAGCTTTCTTT. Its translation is CASSLSQGGGTEAFF.